The entry below describes one T cell receptor beta chain. This specimen comes from a study of T cell changes during pregnancy in multiple sclerosis. The assay was immunoSEQ multiplex PCR, and TCRdb's table has in-frame clones only and misses some. The sample carries tens of thousands of clones, 80% to 95% recorded once. The CDR3 is 12 residues long. Germline V CDR1 and CDR2: SNHLY, FYNNEI. V lost 8 bases, J lost 0 bases, and 7 bases lay in between. J is TRBJ1-1 and V is TRBV2; D gene uncertain. This clonotype was obtained from a female donor with multiple sclerosis, enrolled in a pregnancy study. Source: CD8+ T cells from peripheral blood mononuclear cells, taken after pregnancy. The CDR3 region is CASAPVNTEAFF. CDR3 DNA: TGTGCCAGCGCCCCGGTGAACACTGAAGCTTTCTTT.